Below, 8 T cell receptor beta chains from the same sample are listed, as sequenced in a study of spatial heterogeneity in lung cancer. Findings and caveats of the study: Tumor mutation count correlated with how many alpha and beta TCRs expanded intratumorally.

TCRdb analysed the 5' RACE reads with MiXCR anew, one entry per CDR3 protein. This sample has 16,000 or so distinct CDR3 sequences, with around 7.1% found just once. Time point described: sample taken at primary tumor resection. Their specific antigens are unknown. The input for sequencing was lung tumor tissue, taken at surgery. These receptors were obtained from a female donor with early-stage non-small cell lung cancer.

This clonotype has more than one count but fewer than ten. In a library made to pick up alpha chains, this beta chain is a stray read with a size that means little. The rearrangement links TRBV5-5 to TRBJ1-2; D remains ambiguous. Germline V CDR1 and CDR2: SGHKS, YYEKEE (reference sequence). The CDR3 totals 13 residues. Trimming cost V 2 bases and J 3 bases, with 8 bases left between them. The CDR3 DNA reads TGTGCCAGCAGCTTAGGCCAGGACTATGGCTACACCTTC. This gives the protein CASSLGQDYGYTF.

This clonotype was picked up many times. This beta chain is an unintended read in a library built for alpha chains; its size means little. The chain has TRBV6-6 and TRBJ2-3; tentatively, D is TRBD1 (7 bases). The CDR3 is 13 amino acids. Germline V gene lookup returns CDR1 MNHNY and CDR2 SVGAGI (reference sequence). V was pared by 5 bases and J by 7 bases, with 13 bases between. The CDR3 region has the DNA TGTGCCAGCAGTCTCAGGGGGGCCCATACGCAGTATTTT. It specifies CASSLRGAHTQYF.

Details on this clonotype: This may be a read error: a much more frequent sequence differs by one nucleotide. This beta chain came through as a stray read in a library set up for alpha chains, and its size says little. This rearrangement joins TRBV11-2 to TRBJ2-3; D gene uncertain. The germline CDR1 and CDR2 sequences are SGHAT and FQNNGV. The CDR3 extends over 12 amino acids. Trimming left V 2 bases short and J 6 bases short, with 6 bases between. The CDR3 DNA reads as TGTGCCAGCAGCTTATCGGACGATACGCAGTATTTT. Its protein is CASSLSDDTQYF. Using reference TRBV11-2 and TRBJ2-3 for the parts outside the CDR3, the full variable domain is EAGVAQSPRYKIIEKRQSVAFWCNPISGHATLYWYQQILGQGPKLLIQFQNNGVVDDSQLPKDRFSAERLKGVDSTLKIQPAKLEDSAVYLCASSLSDDTQYFGPGTRLTVL.

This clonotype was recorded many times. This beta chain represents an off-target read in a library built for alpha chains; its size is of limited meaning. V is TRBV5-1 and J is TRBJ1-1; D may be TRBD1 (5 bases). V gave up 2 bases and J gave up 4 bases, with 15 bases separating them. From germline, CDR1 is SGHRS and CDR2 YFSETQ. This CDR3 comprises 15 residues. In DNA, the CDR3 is TGCGCCAGCAGCTTTGGGAGGGGCGGGAGCACTGAAGCTTTCTTT. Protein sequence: CASSFGRGGSTEAFF.

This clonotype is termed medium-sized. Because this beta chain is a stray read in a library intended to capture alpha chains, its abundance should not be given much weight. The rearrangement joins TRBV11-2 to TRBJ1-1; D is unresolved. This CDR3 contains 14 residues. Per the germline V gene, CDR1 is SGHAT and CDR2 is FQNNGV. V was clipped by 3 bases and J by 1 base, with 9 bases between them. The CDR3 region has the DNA TGTGCCAGCAGCTTTCAGGATTGGAACACTGAAGCTTTCTTT. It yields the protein CASSFQDWNTEAFF.

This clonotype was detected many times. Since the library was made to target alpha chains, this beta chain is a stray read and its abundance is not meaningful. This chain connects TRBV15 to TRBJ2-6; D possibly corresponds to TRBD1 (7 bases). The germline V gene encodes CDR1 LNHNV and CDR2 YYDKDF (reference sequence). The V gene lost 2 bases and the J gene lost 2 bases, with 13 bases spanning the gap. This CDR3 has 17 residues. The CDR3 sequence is CATSRQGGPPGANVLTF. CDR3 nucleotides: TGTGCCACCAGCAGACAGGGGGGCCCTCCTGGGGCCAACGTCCTGACTTTC. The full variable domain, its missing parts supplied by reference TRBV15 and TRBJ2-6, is DAMVIQNPRYQVTQFGKPVTLSCSQTLNHNVMYWYQQKSSQAPKLLFHYYDKDFNNEADTPDNFQSRRPNTSFCFLDIRSPGLGDTAMYLCATSRQGGPPGANVLTFGAGSRLTVL.

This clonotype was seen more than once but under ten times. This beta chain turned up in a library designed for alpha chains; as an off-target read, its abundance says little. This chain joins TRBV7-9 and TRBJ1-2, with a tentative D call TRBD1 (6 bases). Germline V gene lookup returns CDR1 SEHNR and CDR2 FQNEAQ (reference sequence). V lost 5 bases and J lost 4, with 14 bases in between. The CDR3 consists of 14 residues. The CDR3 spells CASSPMGGSYGYTF. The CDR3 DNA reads TGTGCCAGCAGCCCCATGGGGGGCAGCTATGGCTACACCTTC.

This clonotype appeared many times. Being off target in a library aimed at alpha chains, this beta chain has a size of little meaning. The CDR3 spells CASSLVPTGSGVNTEAFF. For the CDR3, the DNA is TGTGCCAGCAGCTTAGTCCCCACGGGGTCGGGGGTTAACACTGAAGCTTTCTTT. The chain has TRBV7-3 and TRBJ1-1, with a weak D call TRBD1 (5 bases). V was trimmed by 2 bases and J by 2 bases, leaving 21 bases between them. The CDR3 length is 18 residues. Germline V lookup: CDR1 SGHTA, CDR2 FQGTGA.